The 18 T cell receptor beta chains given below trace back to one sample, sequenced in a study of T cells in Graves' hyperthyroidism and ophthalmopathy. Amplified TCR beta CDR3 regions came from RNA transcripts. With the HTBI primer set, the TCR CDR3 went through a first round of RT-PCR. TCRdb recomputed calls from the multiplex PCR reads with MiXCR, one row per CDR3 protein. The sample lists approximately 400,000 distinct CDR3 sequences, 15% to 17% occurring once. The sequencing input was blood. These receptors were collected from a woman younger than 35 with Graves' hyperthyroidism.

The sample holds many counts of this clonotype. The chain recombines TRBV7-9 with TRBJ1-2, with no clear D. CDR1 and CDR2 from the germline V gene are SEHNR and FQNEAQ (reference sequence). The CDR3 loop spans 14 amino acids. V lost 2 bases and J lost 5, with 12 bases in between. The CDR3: CASSLLGGQYGYTF. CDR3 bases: TGTGCCAGCAGCTTATTGGGAGGGCAGTATGGCTACACCTTC.

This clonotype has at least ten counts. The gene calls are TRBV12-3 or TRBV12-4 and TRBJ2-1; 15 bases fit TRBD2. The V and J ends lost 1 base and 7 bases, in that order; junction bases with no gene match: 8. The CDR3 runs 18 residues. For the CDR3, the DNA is TGTGCCAGCAGTTTAGGGGGGACTAGCGGGAGGTTCAGGAATGAGCAGTTCTTC. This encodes CASSLGGTSGRFRNEQFF.

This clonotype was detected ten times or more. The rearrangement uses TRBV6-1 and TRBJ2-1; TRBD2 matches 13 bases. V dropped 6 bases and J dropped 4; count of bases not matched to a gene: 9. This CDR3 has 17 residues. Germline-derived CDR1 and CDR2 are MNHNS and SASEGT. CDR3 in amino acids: CASSQGTSGADYNEQFF. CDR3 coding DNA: TGTGCCAGCAGCCAAGGGACTAGCGGGGCCGATTACAATGAGCAGTTCTTC.

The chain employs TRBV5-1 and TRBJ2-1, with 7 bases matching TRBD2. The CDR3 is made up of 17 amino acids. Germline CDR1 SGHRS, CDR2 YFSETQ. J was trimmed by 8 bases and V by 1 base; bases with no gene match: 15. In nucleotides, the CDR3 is TGCGCCAGCAGCTTGACGGGGCTAGGGCTGCGGGAGTATGAGCAGTTCTTC. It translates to CASSLTGLGLREYEQFF.

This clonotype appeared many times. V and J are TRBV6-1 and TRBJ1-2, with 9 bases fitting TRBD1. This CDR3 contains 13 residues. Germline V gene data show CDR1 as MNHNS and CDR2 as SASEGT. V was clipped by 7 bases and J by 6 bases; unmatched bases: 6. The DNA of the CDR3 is TGTGCCAGCAACACAGGGGGCGGGGATGGCTACACCTTC. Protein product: CASNTGGGDGYTF.

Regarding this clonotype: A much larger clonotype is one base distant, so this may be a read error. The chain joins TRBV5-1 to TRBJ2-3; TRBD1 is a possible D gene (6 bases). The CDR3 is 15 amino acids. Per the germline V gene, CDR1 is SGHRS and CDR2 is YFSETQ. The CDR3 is CVSSPRTVSTDTQYF. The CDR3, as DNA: TGCGTCAGCAGCCCTCGGACAGTCTCCACAGATACGCAGTATTTT.

The CDR3 sequence is CASSVTGLAAEQFF. Here the CDR3 DNA reads TGTGCCAGCAGCGTTACCGGACTAGCAGCCGAGCAGTTCTTC. The rearrangement uses TRBV7-8 and TRBJ2-1; 8 bases align to TRBD2. The CDR3 is made up of 14 amino acids. V was pared by 5 bases and J by 10 bases, with 10 bases of the junction left unmatched. Germline values: CDR1 SGHVS, CDR2 FQNEAQ.

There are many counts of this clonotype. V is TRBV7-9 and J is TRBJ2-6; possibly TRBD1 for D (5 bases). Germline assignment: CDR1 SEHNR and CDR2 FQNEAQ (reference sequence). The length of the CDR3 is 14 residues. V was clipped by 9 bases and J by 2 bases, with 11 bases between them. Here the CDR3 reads CARQGSAGANVLTF. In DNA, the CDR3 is TGTGCCAGGCAGGGTTCGGCTGGGGCCAACGTCCTGACTTTC.

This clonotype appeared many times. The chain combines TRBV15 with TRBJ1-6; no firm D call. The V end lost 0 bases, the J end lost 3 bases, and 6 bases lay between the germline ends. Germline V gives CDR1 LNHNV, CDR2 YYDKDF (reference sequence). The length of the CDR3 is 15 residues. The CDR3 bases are TGTGCCACCAGCAGAGAGGGGAGCTATAATTCACCCCTCCACTTT. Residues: CATSREGSYNSPLHF.

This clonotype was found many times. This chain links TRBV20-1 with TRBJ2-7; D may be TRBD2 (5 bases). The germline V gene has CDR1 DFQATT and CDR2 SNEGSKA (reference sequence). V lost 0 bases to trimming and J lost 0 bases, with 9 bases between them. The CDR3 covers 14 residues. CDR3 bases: TGCAGTGCTAGAGATCCCGGGGTCTCCTACGAGCAGTACTTC. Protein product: CSARDPGVSYEQYF.

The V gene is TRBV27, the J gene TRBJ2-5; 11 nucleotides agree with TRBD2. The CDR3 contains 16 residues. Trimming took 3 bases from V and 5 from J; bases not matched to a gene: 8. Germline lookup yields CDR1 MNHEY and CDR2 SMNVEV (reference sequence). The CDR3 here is CASSFASSGGYETQYF. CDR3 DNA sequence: TGTGCCAGCAGTTTTGCCTCTAGCGGGGGGTATGAGACCCAGTACTTC.

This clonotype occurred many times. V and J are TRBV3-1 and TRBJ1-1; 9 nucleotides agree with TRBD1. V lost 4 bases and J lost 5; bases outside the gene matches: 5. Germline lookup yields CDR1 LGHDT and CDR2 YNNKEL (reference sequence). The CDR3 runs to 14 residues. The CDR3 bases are TGTGCCAGCAGCCGTCCCGGGACAGGGACTGAAGCTTTCTTT. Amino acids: CASSRPGTGTEAFF.

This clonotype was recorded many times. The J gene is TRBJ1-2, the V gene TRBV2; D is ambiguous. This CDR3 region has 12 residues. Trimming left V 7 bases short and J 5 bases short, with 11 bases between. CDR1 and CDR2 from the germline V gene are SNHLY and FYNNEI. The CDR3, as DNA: TGTGCCAGCAAAGAGGTTCTATATGGCTACACCTTC. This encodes CASKEVLYGYTF. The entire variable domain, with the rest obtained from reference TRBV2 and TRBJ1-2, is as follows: EPEVTQTPSHQVTQMGQEVILRCVPISNHLYFYWYRQILGQKVEFLVSFYNNEISEKSEIFDDQFSVERPDGSNFTLKIRSTKLEDSAMYFCASKEVLYGYTFGSGTRLTVV.

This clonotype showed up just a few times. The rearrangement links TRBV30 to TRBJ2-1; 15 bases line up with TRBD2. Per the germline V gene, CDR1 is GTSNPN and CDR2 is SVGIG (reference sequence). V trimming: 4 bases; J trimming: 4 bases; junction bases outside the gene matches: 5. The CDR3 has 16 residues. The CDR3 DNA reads TGTGCCTGGACCGGGACTAGCGGGAGGTCTTACAATGAGCAGTTCTTC. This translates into CAWTGTSGRSYNEQFF.

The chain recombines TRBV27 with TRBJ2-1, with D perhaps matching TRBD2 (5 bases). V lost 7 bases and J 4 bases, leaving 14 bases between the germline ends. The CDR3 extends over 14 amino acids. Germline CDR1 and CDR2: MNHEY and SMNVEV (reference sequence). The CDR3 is CASTSRAAYNEQFF. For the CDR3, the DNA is TGTGCCAGCACCTCTCGAGCGGCTTACAATGAGCAGTTCTTC.

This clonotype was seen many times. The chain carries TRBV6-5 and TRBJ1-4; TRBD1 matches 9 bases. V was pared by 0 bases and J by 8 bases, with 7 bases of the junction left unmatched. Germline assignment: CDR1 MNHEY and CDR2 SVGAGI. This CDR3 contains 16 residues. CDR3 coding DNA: TGTGCCAGCAGTTACTCGTGGGACAGGGCTCACGAAAAACTGTTTTTT. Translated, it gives CASSYSWDRAHEKLFF.

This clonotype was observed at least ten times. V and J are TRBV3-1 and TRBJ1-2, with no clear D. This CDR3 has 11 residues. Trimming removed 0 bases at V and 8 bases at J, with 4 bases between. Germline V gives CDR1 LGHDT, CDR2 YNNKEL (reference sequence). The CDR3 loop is CASSQEGGYTF. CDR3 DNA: TGTGCCAGCAGCCAAGAGGGGGGCTACACCTTC. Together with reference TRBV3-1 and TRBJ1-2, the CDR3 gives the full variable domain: DTAVSQTPKYLVTQMGNDKSIKCEQNLGHDTMYWYKQDSKKFLKIMFSYNNKELIINETVPNRFSPKSPDKAHLNLHINSLELGDSAVYFCASSQEGGYTFGSGTRLTVV.

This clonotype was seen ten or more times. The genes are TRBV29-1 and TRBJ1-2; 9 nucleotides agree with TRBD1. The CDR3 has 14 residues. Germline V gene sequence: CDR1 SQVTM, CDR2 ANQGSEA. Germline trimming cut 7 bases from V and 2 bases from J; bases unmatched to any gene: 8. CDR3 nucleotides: TGCAGCGGGCCCCCGGGACAGGGAAACTATGGCTACACCTTC. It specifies CSGPPGQGNYGYTF.